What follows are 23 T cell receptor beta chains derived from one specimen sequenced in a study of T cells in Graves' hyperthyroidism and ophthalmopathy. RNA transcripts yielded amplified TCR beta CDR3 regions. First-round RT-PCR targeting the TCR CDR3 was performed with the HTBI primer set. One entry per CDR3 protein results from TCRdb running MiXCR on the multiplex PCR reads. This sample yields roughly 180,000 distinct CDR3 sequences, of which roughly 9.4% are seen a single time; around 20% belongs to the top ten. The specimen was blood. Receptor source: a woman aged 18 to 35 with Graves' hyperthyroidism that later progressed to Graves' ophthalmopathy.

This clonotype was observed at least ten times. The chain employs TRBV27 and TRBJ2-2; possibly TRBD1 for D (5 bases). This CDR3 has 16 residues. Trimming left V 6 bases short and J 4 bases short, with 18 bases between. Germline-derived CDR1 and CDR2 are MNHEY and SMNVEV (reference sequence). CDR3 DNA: TGTGCCAGCAGCCAGAAAATGACAGCAATCACCGGGGAGCTGTTTTTT. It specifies CASSQKMTAITGELFF.

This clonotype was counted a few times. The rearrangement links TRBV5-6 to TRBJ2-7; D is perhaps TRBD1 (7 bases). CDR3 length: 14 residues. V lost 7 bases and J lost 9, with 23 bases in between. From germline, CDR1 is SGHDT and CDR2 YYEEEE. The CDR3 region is CASRRDSLTGGQYF. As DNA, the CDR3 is TGTGCCAGCCGCCGGGACAGCCTTACCGGGGGGCAGTACTTC.

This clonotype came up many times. CDR3 in DNA: TGTGCCACCTCAGAGATGAGAGATACGCAGTATTTT. Translation gives CATSEMRDTQYF. This chain uses TRBV2 with TRBJ2-3; D uncertain. Trimming shortened V by 10 bases and J by 5 bases, and 13 bases separated the two germline ends. CDR3 length: 12 residues. In germline, CDR1 is SNHLY, CDR2 FYNNEI. The full variable domain, rest sourced from reference TRBV2 and TRBJ2-3, is EPEVTQTPSHQVTQMGQEVILRCVPISNHLYFYWYRQILGQKVEFLVSFYNNEISEKSEIFDDQFSVERPDGSNFTLKIRSTKLEDSAMYFCATSEMRDTQYFGPGTRLTVL.

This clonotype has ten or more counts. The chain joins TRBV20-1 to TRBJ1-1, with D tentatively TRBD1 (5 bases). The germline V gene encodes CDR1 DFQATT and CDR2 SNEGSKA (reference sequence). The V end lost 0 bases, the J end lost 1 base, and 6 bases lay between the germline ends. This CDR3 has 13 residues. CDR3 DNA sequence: TGCAGTGCTAGAGAGGGACGGAACACTGAAGCTTTCTTT. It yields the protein CSAREGRNTEAFF.

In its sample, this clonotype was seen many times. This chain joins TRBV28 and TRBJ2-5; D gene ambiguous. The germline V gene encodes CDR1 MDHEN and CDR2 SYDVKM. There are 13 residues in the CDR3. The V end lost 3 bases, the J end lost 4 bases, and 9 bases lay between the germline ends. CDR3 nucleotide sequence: TGTGCCAGCAGTTTGGCCGCAGGAGAGACCCAGTACTTC. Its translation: CASSLAAGETQYF.

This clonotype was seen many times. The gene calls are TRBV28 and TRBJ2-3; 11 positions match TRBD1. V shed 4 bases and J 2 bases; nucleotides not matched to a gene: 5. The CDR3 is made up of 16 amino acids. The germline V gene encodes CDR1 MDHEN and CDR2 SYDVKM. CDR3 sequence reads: CASSSDRGRFTDTQYF. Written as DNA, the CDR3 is TGTGCCAGCAGTTCGGACAGGGGGCGATTCACAGATACGCAGTATTTT.

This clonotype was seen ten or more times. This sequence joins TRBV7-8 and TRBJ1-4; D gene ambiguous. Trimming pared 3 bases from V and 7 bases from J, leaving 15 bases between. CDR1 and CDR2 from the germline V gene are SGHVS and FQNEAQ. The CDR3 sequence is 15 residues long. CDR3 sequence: CASSLASRRGEKLFF. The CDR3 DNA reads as TGTGCCAGCAGCTTGGCGTCCCGGCGGGGTGAAAAACTGTTTTTT.

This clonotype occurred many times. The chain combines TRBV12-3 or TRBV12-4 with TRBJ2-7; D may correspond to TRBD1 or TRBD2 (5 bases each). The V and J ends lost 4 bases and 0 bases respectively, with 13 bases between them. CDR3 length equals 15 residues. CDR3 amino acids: CASSSGRGVSYEQYF. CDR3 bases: TGTGCCAGCAGTTCGGGCCGAGGGGTCTCCTACGAGCAGTACTTC.

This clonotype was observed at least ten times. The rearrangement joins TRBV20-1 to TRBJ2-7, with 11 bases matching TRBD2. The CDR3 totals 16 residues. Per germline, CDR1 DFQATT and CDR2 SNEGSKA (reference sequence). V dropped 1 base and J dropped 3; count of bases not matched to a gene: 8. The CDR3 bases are TGCAGTGCTAGAGGGACTAGCGGGTTAGCGGGCTACGAGCAGTACTTC. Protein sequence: CSARGTSGLAGYEQYF.

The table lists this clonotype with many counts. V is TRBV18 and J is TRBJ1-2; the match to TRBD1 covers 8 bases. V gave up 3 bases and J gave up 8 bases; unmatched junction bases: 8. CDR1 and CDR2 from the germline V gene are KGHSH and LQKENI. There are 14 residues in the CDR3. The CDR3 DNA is TGTGCCAGCTCACCCCGGACAGGGAGGATGGGCTACACCTTC. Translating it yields CASSPRTGRMGYTF.

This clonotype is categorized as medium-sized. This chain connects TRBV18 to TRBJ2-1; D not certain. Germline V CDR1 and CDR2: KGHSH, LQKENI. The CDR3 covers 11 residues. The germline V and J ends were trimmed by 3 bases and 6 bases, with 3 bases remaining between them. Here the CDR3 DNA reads TGTGCCAGCTCACCCACCAATGAGCAGTTCTTC. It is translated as CASSPTNEQFF.

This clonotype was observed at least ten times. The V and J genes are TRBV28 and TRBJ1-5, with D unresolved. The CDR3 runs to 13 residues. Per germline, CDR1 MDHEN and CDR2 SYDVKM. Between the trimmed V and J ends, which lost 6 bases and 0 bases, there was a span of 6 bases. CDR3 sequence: CASRMYSNQPQHF. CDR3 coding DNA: TGTGCCAGCAGGATGTATAGCAATCAGCCCCAGCATTTT.

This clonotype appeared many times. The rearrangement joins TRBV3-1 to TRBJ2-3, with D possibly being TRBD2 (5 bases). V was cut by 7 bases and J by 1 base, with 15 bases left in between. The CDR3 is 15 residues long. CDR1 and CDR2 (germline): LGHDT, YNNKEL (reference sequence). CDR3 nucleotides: TGTGCCAGCATAAAGAGGGTACTTGGCACAGATACGCAGTATTTT. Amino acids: CASIKRVLGTDTQYF.

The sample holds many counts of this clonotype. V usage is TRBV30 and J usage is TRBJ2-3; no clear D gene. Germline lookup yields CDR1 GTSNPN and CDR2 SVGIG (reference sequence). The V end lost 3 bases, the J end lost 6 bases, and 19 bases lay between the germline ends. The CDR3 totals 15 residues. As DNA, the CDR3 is TGTGCCTGGAGCCGAGGAGTGGGCGTAACGGATACGCAGTATTTT. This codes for CAWSRGVGVTDTQYF.

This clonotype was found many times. CDR3 bases: TGTGCCAGCAGCTTTACCAGGGGGTATCTCTCTGGAAACACCATATATTTT. It translates to CASSFTRGYLSGNTIYF. This chain connects TRBV7-3 to TRBJ1-3, with TRBD1 matching 7 bases. The V and J ends lost 3 bases and 0 bases, in that order; junction bases with no gene match: 8. This CDR3 is 17 amino acids long. The germline V gene has CDR1 SGHTA and CDR2 FQGTGA. The full variable domain, rest sourced from reference TRBV7-3 and TRBJ1-3, is GAGVSQTPSNKVTEKGKYVELRCDPISGHTALYWYRQSLGQGPEFLIYFQGTGAADDSGLPNDRFFAVRPEGSVSTLKIQRTERGDSAVYLCASSFTRGYLSGNTIYFGEGSWLTVV.

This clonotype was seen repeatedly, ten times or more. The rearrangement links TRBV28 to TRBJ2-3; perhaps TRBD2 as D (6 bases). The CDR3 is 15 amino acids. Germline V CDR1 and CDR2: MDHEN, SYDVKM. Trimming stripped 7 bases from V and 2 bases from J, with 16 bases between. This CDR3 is CASTPKRGLTDTQYF. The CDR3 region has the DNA TGTGCCAGCACCCCAAAGAGGGGACTCACAGATACGCAGTATTTT.

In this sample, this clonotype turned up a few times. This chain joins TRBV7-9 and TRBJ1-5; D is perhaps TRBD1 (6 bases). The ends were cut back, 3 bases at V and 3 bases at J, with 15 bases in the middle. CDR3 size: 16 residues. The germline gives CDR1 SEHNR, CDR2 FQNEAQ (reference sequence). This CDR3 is CASSFWQGTINQPQHF. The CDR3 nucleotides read TGTGCCAGCAGCTTCTGGCAGGGGACAATCAATCAGCCCCAGCATTTT.

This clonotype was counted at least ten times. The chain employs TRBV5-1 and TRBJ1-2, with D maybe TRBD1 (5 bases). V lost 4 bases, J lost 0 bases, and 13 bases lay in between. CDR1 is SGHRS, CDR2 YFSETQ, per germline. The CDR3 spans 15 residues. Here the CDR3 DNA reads TGCGCCAGCAGCGTTACCGGGACGGCTAACTATGGCTACACCTTC. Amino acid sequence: CASSVTGTANYGYTF.

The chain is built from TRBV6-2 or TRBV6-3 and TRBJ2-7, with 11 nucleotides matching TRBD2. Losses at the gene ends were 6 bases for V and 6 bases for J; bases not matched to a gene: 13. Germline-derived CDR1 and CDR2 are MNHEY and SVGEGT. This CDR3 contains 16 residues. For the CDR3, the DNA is TGTGCCAGCAGACTCTCGAGGACTAGCGGGTATTGCGAGCAGTACTTC. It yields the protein CASRLSRTSGYCEQYF.

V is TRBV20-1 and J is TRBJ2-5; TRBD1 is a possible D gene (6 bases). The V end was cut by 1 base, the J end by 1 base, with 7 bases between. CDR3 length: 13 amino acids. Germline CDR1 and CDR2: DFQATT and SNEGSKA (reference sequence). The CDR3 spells CSARVGGQETQYF. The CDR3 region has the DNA TGCAGTGCTAGAGTAGGGGGCCAAGAGACCCAGTACTTC.

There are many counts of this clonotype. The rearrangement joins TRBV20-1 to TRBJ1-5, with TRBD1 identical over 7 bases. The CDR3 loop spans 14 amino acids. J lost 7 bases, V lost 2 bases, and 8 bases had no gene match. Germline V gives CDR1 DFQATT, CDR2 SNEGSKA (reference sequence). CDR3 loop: CSARQGQEAQPQHF. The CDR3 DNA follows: TGCAGTGCTAGACAAGGACAGGAAGCACAGCCCCAGCATTTT.

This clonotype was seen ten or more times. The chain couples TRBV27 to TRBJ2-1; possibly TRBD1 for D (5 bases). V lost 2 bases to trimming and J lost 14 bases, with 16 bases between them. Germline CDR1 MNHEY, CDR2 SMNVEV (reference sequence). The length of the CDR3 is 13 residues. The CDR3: CASSLGQSLGEFF. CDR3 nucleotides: TGTGCCAGCAGTTTAGGGCAGTCCCTAGGGGAGTTCTTC.

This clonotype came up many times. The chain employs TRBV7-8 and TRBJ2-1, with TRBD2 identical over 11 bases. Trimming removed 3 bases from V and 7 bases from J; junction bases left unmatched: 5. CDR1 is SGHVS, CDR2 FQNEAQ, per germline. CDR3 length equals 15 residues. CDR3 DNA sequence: TGTGCCAGCAGCTTCTCCGGGACTAGCGGAAATGAGCAGTTCTTC. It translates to CASSFSGTSGNEQFF. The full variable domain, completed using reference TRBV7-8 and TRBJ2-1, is GAGVSQSPRYKVAKRGQDVALRCDPISGHVSLFWYQQALGQGPEFLTYFQNEAQLDKSGLPSDRFFAERPEGSVSTLKIQRTQQEDSAVYLCASSFSGTSGNEQFFGPGTRLTVL.